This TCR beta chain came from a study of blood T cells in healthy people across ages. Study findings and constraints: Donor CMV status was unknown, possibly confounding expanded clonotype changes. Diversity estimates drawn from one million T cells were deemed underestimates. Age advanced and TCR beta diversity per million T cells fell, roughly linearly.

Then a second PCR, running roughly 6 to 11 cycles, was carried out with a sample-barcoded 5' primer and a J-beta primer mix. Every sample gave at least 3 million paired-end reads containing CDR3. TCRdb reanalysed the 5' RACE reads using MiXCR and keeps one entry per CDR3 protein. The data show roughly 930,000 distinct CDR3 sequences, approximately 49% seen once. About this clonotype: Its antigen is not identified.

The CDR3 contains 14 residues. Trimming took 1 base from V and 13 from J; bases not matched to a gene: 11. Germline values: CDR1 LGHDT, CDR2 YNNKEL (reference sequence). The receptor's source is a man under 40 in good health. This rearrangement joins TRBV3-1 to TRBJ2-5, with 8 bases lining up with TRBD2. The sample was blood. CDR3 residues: CASSQGVAGTARYF. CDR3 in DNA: TGTGCCAGCAGCCAAGGGGTAGCGGGGACCGCGAGGTACTTC.